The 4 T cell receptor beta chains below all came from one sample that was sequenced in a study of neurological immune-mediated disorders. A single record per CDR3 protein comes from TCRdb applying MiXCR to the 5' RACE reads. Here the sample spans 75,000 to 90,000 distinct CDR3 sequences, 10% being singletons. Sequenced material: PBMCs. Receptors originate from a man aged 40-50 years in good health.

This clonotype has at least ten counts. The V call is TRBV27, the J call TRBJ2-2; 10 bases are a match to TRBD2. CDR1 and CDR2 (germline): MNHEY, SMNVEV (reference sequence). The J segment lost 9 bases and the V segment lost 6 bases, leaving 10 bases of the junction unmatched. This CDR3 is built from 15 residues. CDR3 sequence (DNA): TGTGCCAGCAGCGATTCGGGACTAGCGACTCGGGAGCTGTTTTTT. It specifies CASSDSGLATRELFF.

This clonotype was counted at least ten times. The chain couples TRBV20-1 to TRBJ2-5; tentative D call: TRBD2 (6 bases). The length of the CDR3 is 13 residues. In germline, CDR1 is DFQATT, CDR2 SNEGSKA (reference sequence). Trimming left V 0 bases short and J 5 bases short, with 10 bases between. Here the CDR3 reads CSARDDGRETQYF. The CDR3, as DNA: TGCAGTGCTAGAGATGATGGGAGGGAGACCCAGTACTTC.

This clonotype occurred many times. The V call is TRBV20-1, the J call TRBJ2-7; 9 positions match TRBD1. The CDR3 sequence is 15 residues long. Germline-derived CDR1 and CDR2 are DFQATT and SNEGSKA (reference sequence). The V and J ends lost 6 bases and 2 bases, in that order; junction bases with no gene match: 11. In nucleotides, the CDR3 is TGCAGTGCAACGAGCCCCGGACAGGGGCCCTACGAGCAGTACTTC. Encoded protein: CSATSPGQGPYEQYF.

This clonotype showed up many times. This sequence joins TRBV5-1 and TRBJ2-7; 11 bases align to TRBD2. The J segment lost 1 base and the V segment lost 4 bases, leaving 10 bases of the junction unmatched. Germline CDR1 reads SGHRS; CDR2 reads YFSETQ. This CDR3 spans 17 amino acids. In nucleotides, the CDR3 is TGCGCCAGCAGCCGCAGCGTAGGACTAGCGGGTTCCTACGAGCAGTACTTC. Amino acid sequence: CASSRSVGLAGSYEQYF.